Listed here are 3 T cell receptor beta chains from one sample, sequenced in a study of blood T cell repertoires in COVID-19 (dated by TCRdb to about 2020). Library creation used the immunoSEQ multiplex PCR assay. The source is immuneACCESS, and TCRdb retained only in-frame sequences with V and J called. Part of the clones is not carried over; for the studies checked, unresolved V genes explain less than half of this, and the remainder is unexplained. In this sample the table shows some 150,000 clones, 85% to 90% of which occur a single time. The biggest ten clones account for about 15% of the sample. The specimen sequenced was peripheral blood. Source of these receptors: a woman in her forties with acute or convalescent COVID-19.

This sequence joins TRBV19 and TRBJ2-4, with D tentatively TRBD2 (5 bases). V lost 5 bases and J lost 0, with 8 bases in between. CDR1 is LNHDA, CDR2 SQIVND, per germline (reference sequence). CDR3 length: 14 amino acids. The CDR3 region is CASSSRGAKNIQYF. CDR3 coding DNA: TGTGCCAGTAGTTCTCGGGGAGCCAAAAACATTCAGTACTTC.

This clone was seen only a few times. This chain joins TRBV6-1 and TRBJ2-7; tentatively, D is TRBD2 (6 bases). The CDR3 totals 13 residues. The germline V gene has CDR1 MNHNS and CDR2 SASEGT. Trimming removed 3 bases at V and 3 bases at J, with 9 bases between. The DNA for the CDR3 is TGTGCCAGCAGTGAGCGGGAAAACTACGAGCAGTACTTC. This sequence encodes CASSERENYEQYF.

This chain uses TRBV18 with TRBJ2-7; D is undetermined. Germline CDR1 reads KGHSH; CDR2 reads LQKENI. This CDR3 has 12 residues. Between the trimmed V and J ends, which lost 2 bases and 3 bases, there was a span of 5 bases. Here the CDR3 reads CASSPSDYEQYF. DNA of the CDR3: TGTGCCAGCTCACCATCAGACTACGAGCAGTACTTC.